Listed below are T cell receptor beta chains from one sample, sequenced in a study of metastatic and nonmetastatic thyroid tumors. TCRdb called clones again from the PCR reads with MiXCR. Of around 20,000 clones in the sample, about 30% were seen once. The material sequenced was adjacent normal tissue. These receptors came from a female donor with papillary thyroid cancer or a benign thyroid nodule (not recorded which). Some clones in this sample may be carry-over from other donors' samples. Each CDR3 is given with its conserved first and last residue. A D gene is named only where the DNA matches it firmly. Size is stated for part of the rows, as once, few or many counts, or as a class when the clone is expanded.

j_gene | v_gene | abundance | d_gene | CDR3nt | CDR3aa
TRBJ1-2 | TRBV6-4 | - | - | TGTGCCAGCAGTTACTTGAGGGATTTTACGGACGGCTACACCTTC | CASSYLRDFTDGYTF
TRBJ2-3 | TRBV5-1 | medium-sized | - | TGCGCCAGCAGCTTGGCGGGACCGAGCACAGATACGCAGTATTTT | CASSLAGPSTDTQYF
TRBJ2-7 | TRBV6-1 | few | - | TGTGCCAGCAGTCCCCTGGACGGGCCGCCTATCTACGAGCAGTACTTC | CASSPLDGPPIYEQYF
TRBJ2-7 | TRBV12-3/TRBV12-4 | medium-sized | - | TGTGCCAGCAGCCCGCCGGCAGGGTGGTACGAGCAGTACTTC | CASSPPAGWYEQYF
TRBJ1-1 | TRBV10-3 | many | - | TGTGCCATCAGTGATTGGATTGCCACTGAAGCTTTCTTT | CAISDWIATEAFF
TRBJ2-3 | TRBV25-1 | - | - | TGTGCCAGCAGTGGCTTCCGGGTAGGGAACACAGATACGCAGTATTTT | CASSGFRVGNTDTQYF
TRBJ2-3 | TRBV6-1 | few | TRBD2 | TGTGCCAGCAGTAGGAGCGGGAGAAGCACAGATACGCAGTATTTT | CASSRSGRSTDTQYF
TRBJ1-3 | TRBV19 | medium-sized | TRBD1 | TGTGCCAGTTCCCCGACAGGGGAAGGAAACACCATATATTTT | CASSPTGEGNTIYF
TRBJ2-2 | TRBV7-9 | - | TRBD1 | TGTGCCAGCAGCCCGTCGACAGGGGGTTCCGTCACCGGGGAGCTGTTTTTT | CASSPSTGGSVTGELFF
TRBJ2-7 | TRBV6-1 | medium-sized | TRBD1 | TGTGCCAGTGACTCCCCGACAGGGTCTTTCGAGCAGTACTTC | CASDSPTGSFEQYF
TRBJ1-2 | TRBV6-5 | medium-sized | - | TGTGCCAGCAGTTACAACTATGGCTACACCTTC | CASSYNYGYTF
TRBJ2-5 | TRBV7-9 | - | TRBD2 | TGTGCCAGCAGCCCCGGGGGGCTAGCGGGAGGAAAGACCCAGTACTTC | CASSPGGLAGGKTQYF
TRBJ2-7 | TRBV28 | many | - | TGTGCCAGCAGTCCCCTTAACGAGCAGTACTTC | CASSPLNEQYF
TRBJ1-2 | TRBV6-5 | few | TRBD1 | TGTGCCAGCAGTTATCTCAGAGGGGGCGGAAACTATGGCTACACCTTC | CASSYLRGGGNYGYTF
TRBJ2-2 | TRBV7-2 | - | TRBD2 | TGTGCCAGCAGCTTAGCCAGCGGTGGACTAGCGGGGGGTACCGGGGAGCTGTTTTTT | CASSLASGGLAGGTGELFF
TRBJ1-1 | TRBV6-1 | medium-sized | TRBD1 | TGTGCCAGCAGTGAACCGGGGACAGGGGGTGGGGTAGGTGAAGCTTTCTTT | CASSEPGTGGGVGEAFF
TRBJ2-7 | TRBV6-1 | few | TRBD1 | TGTGCCAGCATCAGGGGGACGGGTTCAACCTACGAGCAGTACTTC | CASIRGTGSTYEQYF
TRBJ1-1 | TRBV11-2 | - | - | TGTGCCAGCAGCTTAGAGTTGTGGGGGACTGAAGCTTTCTTT | CASSLELWGTEAFF
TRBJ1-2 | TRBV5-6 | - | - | TGTGCCAGCAGCCAACGGAGGGGACGGAGCTACACCTTC | CASSQRRGRSYTF
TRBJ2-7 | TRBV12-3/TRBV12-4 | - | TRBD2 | TGTGCCAGCAGTTTTGGGACTAGCGGGAGGGAATACGAGCAGTACTTC | CASSFGTSGREYEQYF
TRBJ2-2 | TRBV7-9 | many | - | TGTGCCAGCAGACCTACCGGCGCTAGCGTTCACACCGGGGAGCTGTTTTTT | CASRPTGASVHTGELFF
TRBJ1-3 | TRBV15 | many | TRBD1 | TGTGCCACCAGCAGAGATCGATACGACAGGGGAACTGGAAACACCATATATTTT | CATSRDRYDRGTGNTIYF
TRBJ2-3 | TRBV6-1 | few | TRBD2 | TGTGCCAGCAGAGGTTCTAGCGGGAGCGGAGATACGCAGTATTTT | CASRGSSGSGDTQYF
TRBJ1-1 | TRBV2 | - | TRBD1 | TGTGCCAGCAGGCCTGGACAGGGTCGGACTGAAGCTTTCTTT | CASRPGQGRTEAFF
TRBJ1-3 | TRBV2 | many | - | TGTGCCAGCACTAATGGACCGACTTCGGGAAACACCATATATTTT | CASTNGPTSGNTIYF
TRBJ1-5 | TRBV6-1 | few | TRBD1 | TGTGCCAGCACAGGGGGGATGAATCAGCCCCAGCATTTT | CASTGGMNQPQHF
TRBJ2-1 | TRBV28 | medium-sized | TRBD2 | TGTGCCAGCACCCAGACTAGCGGGGCCGCCTACAATGAGCAGTTCTTC | CASTQTSGAAYNEQFF
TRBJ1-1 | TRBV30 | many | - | TGTGCCTGGGGTAACAGGGCTTTAGGCACTGAAGCTTTCTTT | CAWGNRALGTEAFF
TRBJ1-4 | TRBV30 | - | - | TGTGCCTGGAGTTTGACAGCAACTAATGAAAAACTGTTTTTT | CAWSLTATNEKLFF
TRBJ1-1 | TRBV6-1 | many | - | TGTGCCAGCACTGGGAGGGGGATGAACACTGAAGCTTTCTTT | CASTGRGMNTEAFF
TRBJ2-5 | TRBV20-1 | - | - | TGCAATGCGACGTCCGTCAGAGGGCGGGAGACCCAGTACTTC | CNATSVRGRETQYF
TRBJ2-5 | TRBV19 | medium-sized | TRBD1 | TGTGCCAGTAGTGCCGGGACAGGGAAAGAGACCCAGTACTTC | CASSAGTGKETQYF
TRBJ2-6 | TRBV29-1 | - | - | TGCAGCGGTACCACCAGGGAGGACGGGGCCAACGTCCTGACTTTC | CSGTTREDGANVLTF
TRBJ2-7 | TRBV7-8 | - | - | TGTGCCAGCAGTGCAGGGACCTACGAGCAGTACTTC | CASSAGTYEQYF
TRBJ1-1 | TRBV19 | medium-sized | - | TGTGCCAGTAGTCCCGGAGGAGAAGCGAACACTGAAGCTTTCTTT | CASSPGGEANTEAFF
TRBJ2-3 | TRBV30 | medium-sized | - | TGTGCCTGGGGGGCGGGAGATACGCAGTATTTT | CAWGAGDTQYF
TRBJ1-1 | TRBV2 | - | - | TGTGCCAGCAGTGATGGCCAGAGGGACACTGAAGCTTTCTTT | CASSDGQRDTEAFF
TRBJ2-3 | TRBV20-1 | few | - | TGCAGTGCTAGAGATCCGAGGGGCCTCACAGATACGCAGTATTTT | CSARDPRGLTDTQYF
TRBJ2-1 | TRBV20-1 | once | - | TGCAGTGCTAACTTTAATGAGCAGTTCTTC | CSANFNEQFF
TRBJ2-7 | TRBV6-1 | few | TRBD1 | TGTGCCAGCAGTGAATTAAGGGACAGCCTGTACTTC | CASSELRDSLYF
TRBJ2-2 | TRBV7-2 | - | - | TGTGCCAGCAGCTTGGATACGAACACCGGGGAGCTGTTTTTT | CASSLDTNTGELFF
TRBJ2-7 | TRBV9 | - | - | TGTGCCAGCAGCGTAAATAACGGCGAGCAGTACTTC | CASSVNNGEQYF
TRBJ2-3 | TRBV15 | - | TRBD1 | TGTGCCACCAGCAGAGGACAGGGGACAGATACGCAGTATTTT | CATSRGQGTDTQYF
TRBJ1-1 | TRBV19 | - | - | TGTGCCAGTAGTATTGCGGGGACCTACACTGAAGCTTTCTTT | CASSIAGTYTEAFF
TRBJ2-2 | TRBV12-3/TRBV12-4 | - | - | TGTGCCAGCAGCATTAGTTATGTAGACACCGGGGAGCTGTTTTTT | CASSISYVDTGELFF
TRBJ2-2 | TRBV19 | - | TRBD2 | TGTGCCAGTAGTAGACTAGCGGGAGACACCGGGGAGCTGTTTTTT | CASSRLAGDTGELFF
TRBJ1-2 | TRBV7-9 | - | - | TGTGCCAGCAGCCCCGGCGAAAGGTATGGCTACACCTTC | CASSPGERYGYTF
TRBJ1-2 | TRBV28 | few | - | TGTGCCAGCAGTCCCCGGAGCCTCTACTATGGCTACACCTTC | CASSPRSLYYGYTF
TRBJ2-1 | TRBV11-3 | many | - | TGTGCCAGCAGCTCCCGAGAGGGCGTTAACAATGAGCAGTTCTTC | CASSSREGVNNEQFF
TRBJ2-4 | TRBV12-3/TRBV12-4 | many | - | TGTGCCAGCAGTTTCGGCGGGAAAAACATTCAGTACTTC | CASSFGGKNIQYF
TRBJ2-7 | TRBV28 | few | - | TGTGCCAGCAGCGGGACAAGAGGGATTGGCGAGCAGTACTTC | CASSGTRGIGEQYF
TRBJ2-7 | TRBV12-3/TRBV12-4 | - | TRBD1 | TGTGCCAGCAGTCTGGGGACAGGCACAGTTGTGGGGTACTTC | CASSLGTGTVVGYF
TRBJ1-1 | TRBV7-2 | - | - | TGTGCCAGCAGCCAATGGGGGGCACCGAACACTGAAGCTTTCTTT | CASSQWGAPNTEAFF
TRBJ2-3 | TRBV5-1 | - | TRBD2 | TGCGCCAGCAGCATTGGGACTAGCGGGGGGACGCAGTATTTT | CASSIGTSGGTQYF
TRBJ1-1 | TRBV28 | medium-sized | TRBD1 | TGTGCCAGCAGTCTAAGGGGGACAGGGTATTGGAACACTGAAGCTTTCTTT | CASSLRGTGYWNTEAFF